These 6 T cell receptor beta chains came from one sample sequenced in a study of radiotherapy plus CTLA-4 blockade in lung cancer. Using immunoSEQ multiplex PCR, the repertoire was profiled, and TCRdb retains in-frame clones only, with some absent. The sample records tens of thousands of clones, about 63% being singletons. The starting material was peripheral blood, obtained from a patient treated with radiotherapy plus ipilimumab. The receptors originated from a human donor with non-small cell lung cancer who had a partial response to radiotherapy plus ipilimumab.

A single count supports this clone. This chain joins TRBV25-1 and TRBJ1-1; D is undetermined. This CDR3 is 12 amino acids long. The germline CDR1 and CDR2 sequences are MGHDK and SYGVNS. CDR3: CATQRGITEAFF. CDR3 coding DNA: TGTGCGACCCAACGGGGAATCACTGAAGCTTTCTTT. The full variable domain, in which reference TRBV25-1 and TRBJ1-1 provide the parts outside the CDR3, is EADIYQTPRYLVIGTGKKITLECSQTMGHDKMYWYQQDPGMELHLIHYSYGVNSTEKGDLSSESTVSRIRTEHFPLTLESARPSHTSQYLCATQRGITEAFFGQGTRLTVV.

The CDR3 is CAWRQANPLRGYTF. DNA for the CDR3: TGTGCCTGGAGGCAGGCGAATCCCCTTCGGGGCTACACCTTC. V gene TRBV30 combines with J gene TRBJ1-2; D gene unclear. This CDR3 has 14 residues. V was shortened by 3 bases and J by 8 bases, with 19 bases between the two germline ends. Germline CDR1 reads GTSNPN; CDR2 reads SVGIG (reference sequence). Variable domain in full (rest from reference TRBV30 and TRBJ1-2): SQTIHQWPATLVQPVGSPLSLECTVEGTSNPNLYWYRQAAGRGLQLLFYSVGIGQISSEVPQNLSASRPQDRQFILSSKKLLLSDSGFYLCAWRQANPLRGYTFGSGTRLTVV.

Written as DNA, the CDR3 is TGTGCCAGCAGCCGAGGGCCGAACTATGGCTACACCTTC. Translation gives CASSRGPNYGYTF. The V call is TRBV6-4, the J call TRBJ1-2; no reliable D call. CDR1 and CDR2 (germline): MRHNA, SNTAGT. V was cut by 6 bases and J by 2 bases, with 10 bases left in between. CDR3 length: 13 residues.

The chain couples TRBV7-9 to TRBJ1-5; D unclear. Germline CDR1 is SEHNR and CDR2 is FQNEAQ (reference sequence). This CDR3 is built from 13 residues. CDR3 bases: TGTGCTGCTGGGTCTGACTCCTATCAGCCCCAGCATTTT. Protein: CAAGSDSYQPQHF.

This chain uses TRBV25-1 with TRBJ1-2; unclear D gene. CDR3 length: 12 residues. Deletions cut 2 bases from V and 8 bases from J, with 9 bases between. Per germline, CDR1 MGHDK and CDR2 SYGVNS. CDR3 nucleotide sequence: TGTGCCAGCAGTGAAGGCTGGAGCGGCTACACCTTC. It codes for CASSEGWSGYTF.

The rearrangement links TRBV5-1 to TRBJ2-7, with a weak D call TRBD2 (5 bases). From germline, CDR1 is SGHRS and CDR2 YFSETQ. This CDR3 has 15 residues. The V end was cut by 5 bases, the J end by 1 base, with 16 bases between. CDR3 in amino acids: CASSEGSASSYEQYF. CDR3 nucleotide sequence: TGCGCCAGCAGTGAGGGTAGCGCGTCTTCCTACGAGCAGTACTTC.